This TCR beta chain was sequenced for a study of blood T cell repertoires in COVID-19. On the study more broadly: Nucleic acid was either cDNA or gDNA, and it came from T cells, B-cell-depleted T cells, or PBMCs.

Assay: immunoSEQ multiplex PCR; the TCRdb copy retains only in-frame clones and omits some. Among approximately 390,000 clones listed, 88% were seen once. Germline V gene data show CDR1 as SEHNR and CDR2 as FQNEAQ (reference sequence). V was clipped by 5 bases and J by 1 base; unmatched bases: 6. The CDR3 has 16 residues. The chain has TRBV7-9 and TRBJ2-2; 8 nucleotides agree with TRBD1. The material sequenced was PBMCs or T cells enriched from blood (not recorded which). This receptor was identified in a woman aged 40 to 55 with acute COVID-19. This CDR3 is CASSTRQGRNTGELFF. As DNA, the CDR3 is TGTGCCAGCAGCACTAGACAGGGGCGGAACACCGGGGAGCTGTTTTTT.